This is a list of T cell receptor beta chains from one sample in a study of memory CD4+ T cells and cytomegalovirus serostatus. The protocol was immunoSEQ multiplex PCR, while the TCRdb copy is restricted to in-frame clones and leaves out a portion. The data show about 82,000 clones, approximately 80% seen once. The material sequenced was memory CD4+ T cells from blood. The receptor source for this set is an adult in good health and CMV-seronegative. The CDR3 runs from the conserved cysteine through the conserved F or W. D genes are given only for firm matches. Expanded clones get a size class; other rows say once, few or many, or leave the size out.

CDR3aa	CDR3nt	j_gene	abundance	d_gene	v_gene
CSAKQGNEQFF	TGCAGTGCTAAACAGGGAAATGAGCAGTTCTTC	TRBJ2-1	.	.	TRBV20-1
CATSRRTGELFF	TGTGCCACTTCGAGGAGGACCGGGGAGCTGTTTTTT	TRBJ2-2	.	.	TRBV6-1
CASSPPTGGYEQYF	TGTGCCAGCTCACCGCCGACAGGGGGCTACGAGCAGTACTTC	TRBJ2-7	.	TRBD1	TRBV18
CASEIDRGVKGCGYTF	TGTGCCAGCGAAATTGACAGGGGAGTAAAGGGTTGCGGCTACACCTTC	TRBJ1-2	.	.	TRBV21-1
CASSTPGLVLGTQYF	TGTGCCAGCAGTACCCCAGGACTAGTGTTGGGTACGCAGTATTTT	TRBJ2-3	few	TRBD2	TRBV28
CATRGTASYEQYF	TGTGCCACCCGGGGGACAGCCTCCTACGAGCAGTACTTC	TRBJ2-7	.	.	TRBV28
CASSVPQGQGASGYTF	TGTGCCAGCTCAGTTCCCCAGGGGCAGGGGGCGTCCGGCTACACCTTC	TRBJ1-2	.	TRBD1	TRBV28
CASSSGTENSPLHF	TGTGCCAGCAGCTCGGGGACAGAAAATTCACCCCTCCACTTT	TRBJ1-6	once	TRBD1	TRBV7-2
CASSPEGDPGYGYTF	TGTGCCAGCAGCCCAGAGGGAGATCCGGGATATGGCTACACCTTC	TRBJ1-2	.	.	TRBV7-2
CAWSGGSWSGELFF	TGTGCCTGGAGTGGAGGGTCCTGGTCCGGGGAGCTGTTTTTT	TRBJ2-2	.	.	TRBV30
CASSLGLAGGELFF	TGTGCCAGCAGCTTGGGGCTAGCCGGCGGGGAGCTGTTTTTT	TRBJ2-2	.	.	TRBV5-4
CAWSEGQANTEAFF	TGTGCCTGGAGTGAGGGACAGGCGAACACTGAAGCTTTCTTT	TRBJ1-1	few	TRBD1	TRBV30
CATSRDRGLNTEAFF	TGTGCCACCAGCAGAGATCGGGGGTTGAACACTGAAGCTTTCTTT	TRBJ1-1	.	.	TRBV15
CASSLDTTYEQYF	TGTGCCAGCAGTTTGGACACCACCTACGAGCAGTACTTC	TRBJ2-7	.	.	TRBV5-4
CASSKGQTYNEQFF	TGCGCCAGCAGCAAGGGACAGACTTACAATGAGCAGTTCTTC	TRBJ2-1	few	TRBD1	TRBV4-1
CASSLFAMGNSNQPQHF	TGTGCCAGCAGTTTATTCGCCATGGGGAATAGCAATCAGCCCCAGCATTTT	TRBJ1-5	.	.	TRBV27
CASTIPYRNTEAFF	TGTGCCAGTACCATTCCGTACAGGAACACTGAAGCTTTCTTT	TRBJ1-1	few	.	TRBV19
CASSPLGADTEAFF	TGTGCCAGCAGCCCGCTGGGGGCGGACACTGAAGCTTTCTTT	TRBJ1-1	few	.	TRBV7-2
CATSLGPANEQFF	TGTGCCACCAGTCTTGGACCTGCCAATGAGCAGTTCTTC	TRBJ2-1	.	.	TRBV15